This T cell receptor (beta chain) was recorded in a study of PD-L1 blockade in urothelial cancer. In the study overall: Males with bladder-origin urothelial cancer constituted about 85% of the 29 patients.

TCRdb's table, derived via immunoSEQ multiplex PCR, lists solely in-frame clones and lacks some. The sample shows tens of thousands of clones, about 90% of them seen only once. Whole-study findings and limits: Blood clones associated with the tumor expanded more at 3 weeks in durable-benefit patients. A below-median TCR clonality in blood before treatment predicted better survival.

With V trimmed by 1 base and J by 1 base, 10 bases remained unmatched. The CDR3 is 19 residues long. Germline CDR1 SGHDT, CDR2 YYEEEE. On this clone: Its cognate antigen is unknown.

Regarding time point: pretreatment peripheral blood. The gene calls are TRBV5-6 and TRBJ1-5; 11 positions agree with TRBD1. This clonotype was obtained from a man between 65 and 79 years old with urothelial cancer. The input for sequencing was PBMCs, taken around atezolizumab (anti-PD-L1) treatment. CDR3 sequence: CASSLLGWTGGRSNQPQHF. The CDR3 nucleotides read TGTGCCAGCAGCTTGTTAGGTTGGACAGGGGGCCGAAGCAATCAGCCCCAGCATTTT.